A selection of T cell receptor beta chains follows, all from one sample in a study of T cell responses to AZD1222 COVID-19 vaccine. Libraries were prepared by immunoSEQ multiplex PCR; TCRdb keeps only in-frame clonotypes and omits some of them. The sample records approximately 120,000 clones, roughly nine tenths being singletons. The sample consisted of peripheral blood, taken on day 0 of AZD1222 vaccination. Every receptor here comes from an adult in good health. Both conserved end residues are part of each CDR3. Fields, in order: D gene, clone size, V gene, J gene, CDR3 protein, CDR3 DNA. D genes are given only for firm matches. Size is stated for part of the rows, as once, few or many counts, or as a class when the clone is expanded.

d_gene: TRBD2; abundance: .; v_gene: TRBV9; j_gene: TRBJ2-1; CDR3aa: CASSVASSGRAHEQFF; CDR3nt: TGTGCCAGCAGCGTAGCATCTAGCGGGAGGGCCCATGAGCAGTTCTTC
d_gene: TRBD2; abundance: .; v_gene: TRBV9; j_gene: TRBJ2-1; CDR3aa: CASSRGLQETNEQFF; CDR3nt: TGTGCCAGCAGCCGGGGACTACAAGAAACCAATGAGCAGTTCTTC
d_gene: .; abundance: .; v_gene: TRBV6-4; j_gene: TRBJ2-1; CDR3aa: CATRIISYNEQFF; CDR3nt: TGTGCCACCAGGATAATATCCTACAATGAGCAGTTCTTC
d_gene: TRBD1; abundance: .; v_gene: TRBV9; j_gene: TRBJ2-3; CDR3aa: CASSPRDRGSTDTQYF; CDR3nt: TGTGCCAGCAGCCCCCGGGACAGGGGTTCCACAGATACGCAGTATTTT
d_gene: TRBD2; abundance: .; v_gene: TRBV9; j_gene: TRBJ2-7; CDR3aa: CASSVAPSGIDEQYF; CDR3nt: TGTGCCAGCAGCGTAGCTCCTAGCGGGATAGACGAGCAGTACTTC
d_gene: TRBD1; abundance: once; v_gene: TRBV19; j_gene: TRBJ1-2; CDR3aa: CASSPGQGSRPSYGYTF; CDR3nt: TGTGCCAGTAGCCCGGGACAGGGAAGCCGCCCTTCCTATGGCTACACCTTC
d_gene: .; abundance: .; v_gene: TRBV19; j_gene: TRBJ1-2; CDR3aa: CASSSADKILPNYGYTF; CDR3nt: TGTGCCAGTAGTTCGGCGGACAAAATTTTACCTAACTATGGCTACACCTTC
d_gene: .; abundance: .; v_gene: TRBV2; j_gene: TRBJ1-2; CDR3aa: CASIPRLTTNYGYTF; CDR3nt: TGTGCCAGCATCCCAAGATTGACAACTAACTATGGCTACACCTTC
d_gene: .; abundance: .; v_gene: TRBV7-9; j_gene: TRBJ1-1; CDR3aa: CASTLRQANTEAFF; CDR3nt: TGTGCCAGCACCCTGAGACAGGCGAACACTGAAGCTTTCTTT
d_gene: .; abundance: once; v_gene: TRBV7-9; j_gene: TRBJ1-2; CDR3aa: CASSVANYGYTF; CDR3nt: TGTGCCAGCAGCGTAGCTAACTATGGCTACACCTTC
d_gene: TRBD2; abundance: .; v_gene: TRBV5-4; j_gene: TRBJ2-7; CDR3aa: CASSFSILAGGTYEQYF; CDR3nt: TGTGCCAGCAGCTTCAGTATCTTGGCGGGGGGCACCTACGAGCAGTACTTC
d_gene: .; abundance: .; v_gene: TRBV19; j_gene: TRBJ1-1; CDR3aa: CASSISGTMNTEAFF; CDR3nt: TGTGCCAGTAGTATCAGTGGGACAATGAACACTGAAGCTTTCTTT
d_gene: .; abundance: .; v_gene: TRBV5-1; j_gene: TRBJ2-7; CDR3aa: CASSTGSSNVDEQYF; CDR3nt: TGCGCCAGCAGCACGGGGTCAAGCAACGTCGACGAGCAGTACTTC
d_gene: TRBD1; abundance: .; v_gene: TRBV5-5; j_gene: TRBJ1-2; CDR3aa: CASSGTDRGIDGYTF; CDR3nt: TGTGCCAGCAGCGGGACGGACAGGGGGATTGATGGCTACACCTTC
d_gene: .; abundance: .; v_gene: TRBV19; j_gene: TRBJ1-3; CDR3aa: CASSWQGDSGNTIYF; CDR3nt: TGTGCCAGTAGTTGGCAGGGCGACTCTGGAAACACCATATATTTT
d_gene: .; abundance: once; v_gene: TRBV9; j_gene: TRBJ1-1; CDR3aa: CASSVFSDEAFF; CDR3nt: TGTGCCAGCAGCGTATTTTCAGACGAAGCTTTCTTT
d_gene: TRBD1; abundance: .; v_gene: TRBV23-1; j_gene: TRBJ1-5; CDR3aa: CASSQSSFLISGDRKKASNQPQHF; CDR3nt: TGCGCCAGCAGTCAATCTTCGTTCCTCATTTCAGGGGACAGAAAAAAGGCAAGCAATCAGCCCCAGCATTTT
d_gene: TRBD1; abundance: .; v_gene: TRBV7-9; j_gene: TRBJ1-2; CDR3aa: CASSLGQGVDYTF; CDR3nt: TGTGCCAGCAGCTTAGGACAGGGAGTTGACTACACCTTC
d_gene: TRBD2; abundance: .; v_gene: TRBV6-5; j_gene: TRBJ2-2; CDR3aa: CASSPPRGRVFF; CDR3nt: TGTGCCAGCAGTCCCCCCCGAGGGAGGGTGTTTTTT
d_gene: .; abundance: .; v_gene: TRBV11-2; j_gene: TRBJ1-2; CDR3aa: CASSSPGGVGYTF; CDR3nt: TGTGCCAGCAGCTCCCCCGGGGGCGTTGGCTACACCTTC
d_gene: .; abundance: .; v_gene: TRBV6-1; j_gene: TRBJ2-3; CDR3aa: CASSEARGDTQYF; CDR3nt: TGTGCCAGCAGTGAGGCCCGGGGAGATACGCAGTATTTT
d_gene: .; abundance: .; v_gene: TRBV9; j_gene: TRBJ1-2; CDR3aa: CASSVGALYGYTF; CDR3nt: TGTGCCAGCAGCGTTGGGGCCCTCTATGGCTACACCTTC
d_gene: TRBD1; abundance: .; v_gene: TRBV5-6; j_gene: TRBJ1-5; CDR3aa: CASSLLGGPGSNQPQHF; CDR3nt: TGTGCCAGCAGCCTGCTAGGGGGCCCTGGGAGCAATCAGCCCCAGCATTTT
d_gene: .; abundance: once; v_gene: TRBV12-5; j_gene: TRBJ1-1; CDR3aa: CASGFPRMNTEAFF; CDR3nt: TGTGCTAGTGGTTTTCCCCGGATGAACACTGAAGCTTTCTTT
d_gene: .; abundance: .; v_gene: TRBV7-2; j_gene: TRBJ1-5; CDR3aa: CASSFMGGGQPQHF; CDR3nt: TGTGCCAGCAGCTTCATGGGAGGGGGTCAGCCCCAGCATTTT
d_gene: .; abundance: .; v_gene: TRBV5-1; j_gene: TRBJ2-2; CDR3aa: CASSLVGTNTGELFF; CDR3nt: TGCGCCAGCAGTCTGGTGGGAACTAACACCGGGGAGCTGTTTTTT
d_gene: TRBD2; abundance: once; v_gene: TRBV29-1; j_gene: TRBJ2-5; CDR3aa: CSVGRGDSGRAETQYF; CDR3nt: TGCAGCGTTGGAAGGGGAGATAGCGGGAGGGCGGAGACCCAGTACTTC
d_gene: TRBD2; abundance: .; v_gene: TRBV19; j_gene: TRBJ2-5; CDR3aa: CASSIRGSGGSLYF; CDR3nt: TGTGCCAGTAGTATACGGGGAAGCGGGGGGTCCCTGTACTTC
d_gene: .; abundance: .; v_gene: TRBV5-6; j_gene: TRBJ1-6; CDR3aa: CASSPRGSPLHF; CDR3nt: TGTGCCAGCAGCCCCCGCGGATCACCCCTCCACTTT
d_gene: .; abundance: .; v_gene: TRBV6-5; j_gene: TRBJ1-4; CDR3aa: CASTTGTYEKLFF; CDR3nt: TGTGCCAGCACAACAGGGACGTATGAAAAACTGTTTTTT
d_gene: .; abundance: .; v_gene: TRBV11-2; j_gene: TRBJ2-7; CDR3aa: CASSLGGGNRDEQYF; CDR3nt: TGTGCCAGCAGCTTAGGTGGGGGAAATCGGGACGAGCAGTACTTC
d_gene: .; abundance: .; v_gene: TRBV18; j_gene: TRBJ2-7; CDR3aa: CASSRNYEQYF; CDR3nt: TGTGCCAGCTCACGCAACTACGAGCAGTACTTC
d_gene: TRBD1; abundance: .; v_gene: TRBV6-1; j_gene: TRBJ2-5; CDR3aa: CASSEGQQETQYF; CDR3nt: TGTGCCAGCAGTGAGGGACAGCAAGAGACCCAGTACTTC
d_gene: .; abundance: .; v_gene: TRBV15; j_gene: TRBJ2-7; CDR3aa: CATSSGQSYEQYF; CDR3nt: TGTGCCACCAGCTCTGGACAGTCCTACGAGCAGTACTTC
d_gene: .; abundance: few; v_gene: TRBV7-2; j_gene: TRBJ2-7; CDR3aa: CASSLPNRYEQYF; CDR3nt: TGTGCCAGCAGCTTACCCAACCGATACGAGCAGTACTTC
d_gene: .; abundance: .; v_gene: TRBV7-8; j_gene: TRBJ2-2; CDR3aa: CASREGGQRNGELFF; CDR3nt: TGTGCCAGCAGAGAAGGGGGGCAGCGGAACGGGGAGCTGTTTTTT
d_gene: .; abundance: .; v_gene: TRBV3-1/TRBV3-2; j_gene: TRBJ1-2; CDR3aa: CASSTTGLTGGHTF; CDR3nt: TGTGCCAGCAGCACAACAGGGCTCACTGGTGGCCACACCTTC
d_gene: .; abundance: .; v_gene: TRBV3-1/TRBV3-2; j_gene: TRBJ1-6; CDR3aa: CASSQDRAGAYSPLHF; CDR3nt: TGTGCCAGCAGCCAAGATAGGGCAGGGGCCTATTCACCCCTCCACTTT
d_gene: TRBD1; abundance: .; v_gene: TRBV6-5; j_gene: TRBJ2-7; CDR3aa: CASSSGQYEQYF; CDR3nt: TGTGCCAGCAGTTCGGGACAGTACGAGCAGTACTTC
d_gene: .; abundance: .; v_gene: TRBV7-9; j_gene: TRBJ2-2; CDR3aa: CASSLPGQTANTGELFF; CDR3nt: TGTGCCAGCAGCCTCCCGGGACAAACCGCGAACACCGGGGAGCTGTTTTTT
d_gene: .; abundance: once; v_gene: TRBV30; j_gene: TRBJ1-5; CDR3aa: CAWRRNSNQPQHF; CDR3nt: TGTGCCTGGAGAAGGAACAGCAATCAGCCCCAGCATTTT
d_gene: .; abundance: .; v_gene: TRBV2; j_gene: TRBJ1-6; CDR3aa: CASKRQNSPLHF; CDR3nt: TGTGCCAGCAAGAGACAAAATTCACCCCTCCACTTT
d_gene: .; abundance: .; v_gene: TRBV5-8; j_gene: TRBJ2-2; CDR3aa: CASSLFGAGAGELFF; CDR3nt: TGTGCCAGCAGCTTGTTTGGGGCGGGCGCCGGGGAGCTGTTTTTT
d_gene: .; abundance: .; v_gene: TRBV11-2; j_gene: TRBJ1-2; CDR3aa: CASSPRGDGYGYTF; CDR3nt: TGTGCCAGCAGCCCCCGGGGGGATGGCTATGGCTACACCTTC
d_gene: .; abundance: .; v_gene: TRBV27; j_gene: TRBJ1-6; CDR3aa: CASWGGHSPLHF; CDR3nt: TGTGCCAGTTGGGGGGGGCATTCACCCCTCCACTTT
d_gene: .; abundance: .; v_gene: TRBV12-3/TRBV12-4; j_gene: TRBJ1-1; CDR3aa: CASSLARAEAFF; CDR3nt: TGTGCCAGCAGTTTAGCGCGGGCAGAAGCTTTCTTT
d_gene: .; abundance: .; v_gene: TRBV6-6; j_gene: TRBJ1-1; CDR3aa: CASSPNILEAFF; CDR3nt: TGTGCCAGCAGTCCAAACATCCTTGAAGCTTTCTTT
d_gene: .; abundance: .; v_gene: TRBV5-5; j_gene: TRBJ1-1; CDR3aa: CASSLQGSEAFF; CDR3nt: TGTGCCAGCAGCCTCCAGGGGAGTGAAGCTTTCTTT
d_gene: .; abundance: .; v_gene: TRBV6-5; j_gene: TRBJ1-3; CDR3aa: CASETGESGNTIYF; CDR3nt: TGTGCCAGCGAGACAGGAGAATCTGGAAACACCATATATTTT
d_gene: TRBD2; abundance: .; v_gene: TRBV24-1; j_gene: TRBJ2-3; CDR3aa: CATSEGGRVSDTQYF; CDR3nt: TGTGCCACCAGTGAAGGCGGGAGGGTTTCAGATACGCAGTATTTT